Following are 14 T cell receptor beta chains from one sample sequenced in a study of vaccination effects on CD4 cells after COVID-19. Sequenced by immunoSEQ multiplex PCR; TCRdb stores in-frame clones only, minus some. The sample contains about 58,000 clones, about 74% of which appear only once. Culture proceeded for nine to ten days, and CD4+ T cells were then isolated. Their antigens are not known. The material was CD4+ T cells from PBMCs cultured without peptide, obtained before COVID-19 vaccination. The receptor source for this set is a human donor who received a COVID-19 vaccine.

This chain links TRBV9 with TRBJ2-2; maybe TRBD1 (5 bases). This CDR3 has 16 residues. Trimming removed 3 bases at V and 0 bases at J, with 12 bases between. Germline assignment: CDR1 SGDLS and CDR2 YYNGEE. CDR3 amino acids: CASSGNPGPNTGELFF. CDR3 nucleotide sequence: TGTGCCAGCAGCGGAAACCCAGGGCCGAACACCGGGGAGCTGTTTTTT.

This chain connects TRBV10-3 to TRBJ1-3, with D tentatively TRBD1 (5 bases). The CDR3 covers 14 residues. From germline, CDR1 is ENHRY and CDR2 SYGVKD. V was trimmed by 7 bases and J by 0 bases, leaving 10 bases between them. CDR3 region: CAITQAGSGNTIYF. The CDR3 DNA sequence: TGTGCCATCACACAGGCTGGCTCTGGAAACACCATATATTTT.

Concerning this clone itself: The same CDR3 can be traced to other DNA sequences in this sample. The gene calls are TRBV7-3 and TRBJ2-3; D not resolved. Trimming stripped 5 bases from V and 3 bases from J, with 6 bases between. Germline V gene lookup returns CDR1 SGHTA and CDR2 FQGTGA. CDR3 length: 12 residues. Here the CDR3 reads CASSHGTDTQYF. The CDR3 DNA reads TGTGCCAGCAGCCATGGGACAGATACGCAGTATTTT.

This chain links TRBV7-9 with TRBJ2-4, with TRBD1 matching 10 bases. Germline V lookup: CDR1 SEHNR, CDR2 FQNEAQ (reference sequence). The CDR3 is made up of 16 amino acids. Trimming removed 1 base from V and 3 bases from J; junction bases left unmatched: 3. The CDR3 here is CASSLGTGGDKNIQYF. Here the CDR3 DNA reads TGTGCCAGCAGCTTAGGGACAGGGGGGGACAAAAACATTCAGTACTTC. Looking up the rest from reference TRBV7-9 and TRBJ2-4 gives the full variable domain: DTGVSQNPRHKITKRGQNVTFRCDPISEHNRLYWYRQTLGQGPEFLTYFQNEAQLEKSRLLSDRFSAERPKGSFSTLEIQRTEQGDSAMYLCASSLGTGGDKNIQYFGAGTRLSVL.

This clone has a handful of counts. The V and J genes are TRBV19 and TRBJ1-2, with TRBD1 matching 7 bases. V shed 6 bases, J shed 7 bases, and the junction held 14 bases outside the gene matches. The CDR3 is 15 amino acids. The germline CDR1 and CDR2 sequences are LNHDA and SQIVND (reference sequence). The CDR3: CASRMGQPGSGGYTF. CDR3 DNA: TGTGCCAGTAGGATGGGACAGCCGGGGAGCGGTGGCTACACCTTC.

This chain joins TRBV7-2 and TRBJ1-1; D might be TRBD1 (6 bases). The ends were cut back, 1 base at V and 4 bases at J, with 13 bases in the middle. This CDR3 has 15 residues. Germline CDR1 and CDR2: SGHTA and FQGNSA. The DNA for the CDR3 is TGTGCCAGCAGCTTAGTACAGGGAGGAACCACTGAAGCTTTCTTT. This gives the protein CASSLVQGGTTEAFF.

This clone has just a few counts. The genes are TRBV5-1 and TRBJ1-1; 10 positions match TRBD1. CDR3 length: 16 residues. Germline CDR1 reads SGHRS; CDR2 reads YFSETQ. The J segment lost 2 bases and the V segment lost 4 bases, leaving 8 bases of the junction unmatched. The CDR3 region is CASSPGTGAPNTEAFF. The CDR3 coding sequence is TGCGCCAGCAGCCCGGGGACAGGGGCTCCTAACACTGAAGCTTTCTTT.

The genes are TRBV28 and TRBJ1-4; D gene uncertain. Germline V gives CDR1 MDHEN, CDR2 SYDVKM. The CDR3 loop spans 12 amino acids. Trimming took off 1 base at V and 6 bases at J, with 3 bases between the two ends. The CDR3 DNA reads as TGTGCCAGCAGTTTATTGGATGAAAAACTGTTTTTT. Translating it yields CASSLLDEKLFF.

This chain connects TRBV15 to TRBJ1-5, with D uncertain. Trimming stripped 0 bases from V and 2 bases from J, with 11 bases between. The CDR3 loop spans 16 amino acids. Germline-derived CDR1 and CDR2 are LNHNV and YYDKDF (reference sequence). CDR3: CATSRDRGLGNQPQHF. The DNA for the CDR3 is TGTGCCACCAGCAGAGATCGGGGTTTGGGCAATCAGCCCCAGCATTTT. Using reference TRBV15 and TRBJ1-5 for the parts outside the CDR3, the full variable domain is DAMVIQNPRYQVTQFGKPVTLSCSQTLNHNVMYWYQQKSSQAPKLLFHYYDKDFNNEADTPDNFQSRRPNTSFCFLDIRSPGLGDTAMYLCATSRDRGLGNQPQHFGDGTRLSIL.

The V call is TRBV2, the J call TRBJ1-2; D is perhaps TRBD1 (5 bases). There are 15 residues in the CDR3. Germline CDR1 SNHLY, CDR2 FYNNEI. The germline V and J ends were trimmed by 2 bases and 3 bases, with 13 bases remaining between them. The CDR3 loop reads CASSEIRGAHYGYTF. CDR3 nucleotides: TGTGCCAGCAGTGAAATAAGGGGCGCTCACTATGGCTACACCTTC.

The chain employs TRBV4-3 and TRBJ1-6; 9 nucleotides agree with TRBD1. V lost 0 bases to trimming and J lost 9 bases; unmatched junction nucleotides: 12. CDR1 LGHNA and CDR2 YSLEER come from the germline V gene. The CDR3 loop spans 18 amino acids. In DNA, the CDR3 is TGCGCCAGCAGCCAAGAGTTTGGAGAGGACAGGGGCCTTTCACCCCTCCACTTT. Translation: CASSQEFGEDRGLSPLHF.

This rearrangement joins TRBV6-2 or TRBV6-3 to TRBJ2-3; D gene ambiguous. With 4 bases removed from V and 5 bases from J, the gap between germline ends came to 10 bases. The CDR3 contains 13 residues. Germline V gives CDR1 MNHEY, CDR2 SVGEGT. DNA of the CDR3: TGTGCCAGCAGTTGGATCACGCAAGATACGCAGTATTTT. Translated: CASSWITQDTQYF.

This chain connects TRBV4-2 to TRBJ1-6; possibly TRBD1 for D (5 bases). Looked up from germline, CDR1 is LGHNA and CDR2 is YNFKEQ. The CDR3 spans 16 residues. V was pared by 6 bases and J by 0 bases, with 12 bases between. The CDR3: CASSRTDSSYNSPLHF. CDR3 bases: TGTGCCAGCAGTCGGACCGACAGCTCCTATAATTCACCCCTCCACTTT.

The V call is TRBV4-1, the J call TRBJ2-3, with 8 bases lining up with TRBD2. With 1 base clipped from V and 2 bases from J, the junction kept 2 bases outside the gene matches. This CDR3 is 15 amino acids long. CDR1 is MGHRA, CDR2 YSYEKL, per germline. CDR3: CASSQVAGNTDTQYF. The CDR3 coding sequence is TGCGCCAGCAGCCAAGTAGCGGGGAACACAGATACGCAGTATTTT.